A selection of T cell receptor beta chains follows, all from one sample in a study of tumor-infiltrating lymphocytes in primary liver carcinoma. TCRdb reanalysed the multiplex PCR reads using MiXCR and keeps one entry per CDR3 protein. The sample contains 40,000 to 60,000 distinct CDR3 sequences, 60% to 85% of which appear only once. The sequencing sample was made of liver tumor tissue from sampling region 5. Receptor source: a man aged 40-50 years with primary liver carcinoma and hepatitis B virus infection. Both conserved end residues are trimmed from each CDR3. Expanded clones get a size class; other rows say once, few or many, or leave the size out.

clone size: NA; J gene: TRBJ1-1; CDR3 length: 12; V gene: TRBV6-6; CDR3 protein: ANSYSLLVTEAF
clone size: NA; J gene: TRBJ1-6; CDR3 length: 13; V gene: TRBV6-5; CDR3 protein: ASCLTGDPNSLLH
clone size: NA; J gene: TRBJ2-7; CDR3 length: 11; V gene: TRBV11-2; CDR3 protein: VGSLSELASQY
clone size: NA; J gene: TRBJ2-2; CDR3 length: 11; V gene: TRBV5-5; CDR3 protein: ASSLSEVGELS
clone size: NA; J gene: TRBJ2-3; CDR3 length: 14; V gene: TRBV6-1; CDR3 protein: ASSQLARLTTDKQY
clone size: NA; J gene: TRBJ2-7; CDR3 length: 13; V gene: TRBV6-5; CDR3 protein: ASSAGAFGVYKQY
clone size: many; J gene: TRBJ2-7; CDR3 length: 8; V gene: TRBV29-1; CDR3 protein: SVSEGAQY
clone size: NA; J gene: TRBJ2-5; CDR3 length: 11; V gene: TRBV11-2; CDR3 protein: ASSWDFPETQY
clone size: NA; J gene: TRBJ2-3; CDR3 length: 14; V gene: TRBV11-1; CDR3 protein: ASSRGLAVSIDTQY
clone size: NA; J gene: TRBJ1-2; CDR3 length: 9; V gene: TRBV29-1; CDR3 protein: SLDRVLGHT
clone size: once; J gene: TRBJ2-3; CDR3 length: 11; V gene: TRBV4-2; CDR3 protein: AISQGEADMQY
clone size: once; J gene: TRBJ2-7; CDR3 length: 11; V gene: TRBV6-1; CDR3 protein: VGREWVLYEQY
clone size: NA; J gene: TRBJ1-6; CDR3 length: 11; V gene: TRBV2; CDR3 protein: ASEETINSPLH
clone size: NA; J gene: TRBJ2-5; CDR3 length: 11; V gene: TRBV29-1; CDR3 protein: SLGGRADETQH
clone size: NA; J gene: TRBJ2-7; CDR3 length: 11; V gene: TRBV29-1; CDR3 protein: SVTSLEGYEQY
clone size: NA; J gene: TRBJ2-1; CDR3 length: 11; V gene: TRBV7-2; CDR3 protein: ASGLYLEDEQF
clone size: many; J gene: TRBJ1-5; CDR3 length: 14; V gene: TRBV28; CDR3 protein: ASSFHGTWRNQPQH
clone size: NA; J gene: TRBJ2-7; CDR3 length: 15; V gene: TRBV28; CDR3 protein: ASTSTWTGGSSYEQY
clone size: NA; J gene: TRBJ2-2; CDR3 length: 14; V gene: TRBV4-2; CDR3 protein: ASNQAPNTGTGELF
clone size: NA; J gene: TRBJ2-2; CDR3 length: 12; V gene: TRBV29-1; CDR3 protein: SVGDSLRPEELF
clone size: NA; J gene: TRBJ1-3; CDR3 length: 12; V gene: TRBV28; CDR3 protein: VSMTDSPGNTIY
clone size: many; J gene: TRBJ1-1; CDR3 length: 13; V gene: TRBV5-1; CDR3 protein: ASSLEGEKGTEAF
clone size: many; J gene: TRBJ2-7; CDR3 length: 11; V gene: TRBV5-1; CDR3 protein: ASSLGWGNEQY